This T cell receptor (beta chain) was recovered during a study of blood T cell repertoires in COVID-19. Study at large: Acute and convalescent COVID-19 samples came from the United States, Italy and Spain. From T cells, B-cell-depleted T cells, or PBMCs came the material, which was cDNA or gDNA.

The V end was cut by 5 bases, the J end by 3 bases, with 8 bases between. Germline CDR1 and CDR2: SGHTA and FQGNSA. The length of the CDR3 is 13 residues. Sequenced by immunoSEQ multiplex PCR; TCRdb stores in-frame clones only, minus some. Found here are fewer than 200,000 clones, 70% to 90% of them singletons; the top ten hold less than 6.5%. V and J are TRBV7-2 and TRBJ1-5; possible D gene TRBD1, 5 bases. This TCR came from a woman aged 50 to 65 with COVID-19, enrolled during active disease. Sequencing was done on a sample of peripheral blood. CDR3 in amino acids: CASSGATNQPQHF. The CDR3 nucleotides are TGTGCCAGCAGCGGGGCCACCAATCAGCCCCAGCATTTT.